A single sample is the source of the 14 T cell receptor beta chains below, sequenced in a study of blood T cell repertoires in COVID-19. Repertoires were generated with immunoSEQ multiplex PCR, while TCRdb's copy carries only in-frame clones and drops some. The data hold more than 200,000 clones, with around four fifths observed a single time. Sample: peripheral blood. The source of these receptors is a woman aged 80 or older with COVID-19, enrolled during active disease.

The rearrangement uses TRBV11-2 and TRBJ2-5; no clear D. Germline-derived CDR1 and CDR2 are SGHAT and FQNNGV. The V and J ends lost 1 base and 4 bases respectively, with 7 bases between them. The CDR3 has 13 amino acids. CDR3 nucleotides: TGTGCCAGCAGCTTAGGACTTTTAGAGACCCAGTACTTC. Amino acids: CASSLGLLETQYF.

The gene calls are TRBV28 and TRBJ1-1, with D uncertain. V lost 1 base, J lost 4 bases, and 7 bases lay in between. The length of the CDR3 is 13 residues. Germline values: CDR1 MDHEN, CDR2 SYDVKM. CDR3 DNA: TGTGCCAGCAGTTTATACTGGGCCACTGAAGCTTTCTTT. As protein: CASSLYWATEAFF.

The J gene is TRBJ2-1, the V gene TRBV7-9, with TRBD1 identical over 11 bases. Germline CDR1 reads SEHNR; CDR2 reads FQNEAQ (reference sequence). The V segment lost 5 bases and the J segment 5 bases; nucleotides outside the gene matches: 5. The CDR3 runs to 15 residues. CDR3 nucleotide sequence: TGTGCCAGCAGCCGGGACAGGGGGACCGACAATGAGCAGTTCTTC. Residues: CASSRDRGTDNEQFF. Complete variable domain (other parts from reference TRBV7-9 and TRBJ2-1): DTGVSQNPRHKITKRGQNVTFRCDPISEHNRLYWYRQTLGQGPEFLTYFQNEAQLEKSRLLSDRFSAERPKGSFSTLEIQRTEQGDSAMYLCASSRDRGTDNEQFFGPGTRLTVL.

The chain has TRBV6-1 and TRBJ2-2; possibly TRBD1 for D (5 bases). This CDR3 is built from 17 residues. CDR1 is MNHNS, CDR2 SASEGT, per germline. V lost 4 bases and J lost 0, with 15 bases in between. CDR3 nucleotides: TGTGCCAGCAGTGCGCGACAGCAAAGAACGAACACCGGGGAGCTGTTTTTT. This translates into CASSARQQRTNTGELFF.

The V and J genes are TRBV19 and TRBJ1-5; maybe TRBD1 (5 bases). This CDR3 comprises 14 residues. V was shortened by 3 bases and J by 5 bases, with 11 bases between the two germline ends. Germline CDR1 reads LNHDA; CDR2 reads SQIVND (reference sequence). CDR3 DNA sequence: TGTGCCAGTAGTATTAGGGTAGGGGATCAGCCCCAGCATTTT. Translated, it gives CASSIRVGDQPQHF.

The chain is built from TRBV27 and TRBJ1-2; no definite D call. The V end was cut by 3 bases, the J end by 4 bases, with 9 bases between. The CDR3 covers 13 residues. Germline CDR1 and CDR2: MNHEY and SMNVEV (reference sequence). DNA for the CDR3: TGTGCCAGCAGTTTCGGGAATAGCTATGGCTACACCTTC. Amino acid sequence: CASSFGNSYGYTF.

V gene TRBV6-5 combines with J gene TRBJ1-2, with D hard to call. In germline, CDR1 is MNHEY, CDR2 SVGAGI. The CDR3 sequence is 12 residues long. V lost 7 bases and J lost 8, with 14 bases in between. The chain's CDR3 is CASTSRGGGYTF. CDR3 sequence (DNA): TGTGCCAGCACCTCACGGGGTGGCGGCTACACCTTC.

The chain links TRBV7-2 to TRBJ2-7; 8 nucleotides match TRBD1. CDR1 SGHTA and CDR2 FQGNSA come from the germline V gene. The CDR3 totals 14 residues. The J segment lost 7 bases and the V segment lost 5 bases, leaving 10 bases of the junction unmatched. The CDR3 DNA is TGTGCCAGCAGCCAAGGGACAGGTCGAGTAGAGCAGTACTTC. Its translation: CASSQGTGRVEQYF.

Worth noting for this clone: Its ends do not fully match the called genes, so a read error is possible. CDR3: CASSPISGTSGRRF. CDR3 in DNA: TGCGCCAGCAGCCCTATATCCGGGACTAGCGGGCGACGCTTC. This chain joins TRBV5-1 and TRBJ2-7, with 12 bases that match TRBD2. The germline V gene has CDR1 SGHRS and CDR2 YFSETQ. The CDR3 contains 14 residues.

V usage is TRBV5-1 and J usage is TRBJ1-6; 12 positions agree with TRBD1. Germline CDR1 and CDR2: SGHRS and YFSETQ. The CDR3 totals 15 residues. V gave up 3 bases and J gave up 10 bases; unmatched junction bases: 5. Here the CDR3 DNA reads TGCGCCAGCAGCTACGGGACAGGGGGCCCCTCACCCCTCCACTTT. It translates to CASSYGTGGPSPLHF.

Turning to this clone: The same CDR3 arises from other DNA sequences in this sample as well. This chain links TRBV19 with TRBJ1-1, with unresolved D. Trimming stripped 6 bases from V and 1 base from J, with 9 bases between. This CDR3 comprises 13 residues. CDR1 and CDR2 from the germline V gene are LNHDA and SQIVND (reference sequence). CDR3 residues: CASSTEGNTEAFF. As DNA, the CDR3 is TGTGCCAGTAGCACCGAGGGGAACACTGAAGCTTTCTTT.

J is TRBJ2-7 and V is TRBV6-2 or TRBV6-3; D not resolved. This CDR3 has 13 residues. Deletions cut 6 bases from V and 2 bases from J, with 11 bases between. CDR1 and CDR2 from the germline V gene are MNHEY and SVGEGT. The chain's CDR3 is CASSSPITYEQYF. Here the CDR3 DNA reads TGTGCCAGCAGCTCCCCAATCACCTACGAGCAGTACTTC.

The V gene is TRBV29-1, the J gene TRBJ2-1, with 13 bases aligning to TRBD2. The ends lost 4 bases at V and 4 bases at J; junction bases unmatched: 4. Germline lookup yields CDR1 SQVTM and CDR2 ANQGSEA. This CDR3 has 15 residues. The DNA for the CDR3 is TGCAGCGTTGTCCGACTAGCGGGGGGATACAATGAGCAGTTCTTC. Residues: CSVVRLAGGYNEQFF.

The chain uses TRBV6-2 or TRBV6-3 and TRBJ2-6; no firm D call. Germline lookup yields CDR1 MNHEY and CDR2 SVGEGT. The CDR3 sequence is 14 residues long. V was cut by 5 bases and J by 0 bases, with 5 bases left in between. CDR3 loop: CASSGISGANVLTF. As DNA, the CDR3 is TGTGCCAGCAGTGGCATCTCTGGGGCCAACGTCCTGACTTTC.